This T cell receptor (beta chain) was sequenced in a study of graft-versus-host responses after intestinal transplantation (dated by TCRdb to 2020 to 2023). For context, the study as a whole: Multivisceral, liver-intestinal, or isolated intestinal transplants were received by the recipients. The cohort enrolled under 25 intestinal transplant recipients including one retransplant, and a few patients lacking pretransplant specimens were excluded. After intestinal transplantation, graft-versus-host and host-versus-graft alloreactive T cell clones were followed in the graft, circulation and bone marrow using bulk TCR-beta CDR3 sequencing. All recipients received anti-thymocyte globulin induction followed by maintenance tacrolimus and steroids for 3 to 4 years. To identify alloreactive clones, pre-transplant mixed lymphocyte reaction products were sequenced and compared with unstimulated pre-transplant donor and recipient T cells. Samples from a few later patients were sequenced in-house on an Illumina MiSeq with MiXCR processing rather than by the commercial service. Donor T cell macrochimerism was defined as a peak of at least 4% donor T cells among recipient peripheral blood mononuclear cells.

To note about this clone: No antigen is known for it. No clone much larger than this one lies a single base away; base qualities are absent.

The receptor library was made with the immunoSEQ multiplex PCR assay. For most patients, genomic DNA was isolated with the Qiagen DNeasy Blood and Tissue Kit and sent frozen to Adaptive Biotechnologies for TCR sequencing. For most patients, genomic DNA was subjected to high-throughput TCR-beta CDR3 sequencing by Adaptive Biotechnologies. Turning to the authors' computational methods: TCR sequencing data for more than 15 patients were retrieved from Adaptive's ImmunoSEQ software; three other patients were processed with MiXCR and VDJtools. To correct CD4 versus CD8 sorting errors, sequences present in both subsets at a frequency ratio below 5:1 were removed. CDR3 nucleotide sequences shared between donor and recipient were removed because the origin of such sequences could not be assigned. To count as alloreactive, a clone needed at least 2-fold expansion over unstimulated cells and a minimum CFSE-low frequency of 0.002% (template counts) or 0.001% (read counts). A clone was considered mappable if detected in the sequenced pre-transplant spleen, lymph node, or MLR CFSE-low populations of the donor or recipient. Cumulative frequency of alloreactive clones was calculated as a percentage of all sequences weighted by copy number. Sourced from immuneACCESS, this table was stored by TCRdb with only in-frame sequences that have V and J called. A share of the clones is absent; for the studies checked, an unresolved V gene accounts for under half, and the remainder has no known explanation. V and J calls and clone size follow that table, whereas D and trimming were derived from the DNA. The sample data list around 100,000 clones, and about 92% of these were observed just once. 0.23% of the sample belongs to the ten largest clones.

V loses 0 bases of germline sequence and J loses 1 base, and the interval between the two ends is 7 bases. Measured from the cysteine to the phenylalanine, the CDR3 is 16 residues long. The CDR3 DNA has 48 bases and is translated from base 1. CDR1 LGHNA and CDR2 YNFKEQ are derived from the germline V gene. The research as a whole found: Peak levels of circulating GvH clones were associated with declines in HvG clones early after transplant. The relatively low number and heterogeneity of intestinal transplant patients limited the conclusions. GvH clones were found in recipient bone marrow, and some of the GvH clones appeared earlier in ileal mucosa or blood, which is consistent with an intestinal mucosal origin. In the allografts of patients with donor T cell macrochimerism, GvH to HvG T cell clonal ratios were high.

The time point label on this specimen signifies: cells obtained before transplantation from donor or recipient. CD3+CD4+ and CD3+CD8+ populations were FACS-sorted from unstimulated pre-transplant donor and recipient cells taken from spleen or lymph nodes. This clonotype originated in a human donor who was the organ donor for an intestinal transplant. Recombination joined TRBV4-2 with TRBJ2-6; the D gene lacks a confident call. The source was unstimulated CD4+ T cells sorted from spleen or lymph node cells, collected before transplant. The DNA sequence is as follows: TGTGCCAGCAGCCAAGAGATGTGGTCTGGGGCCAACGTCCTGACTTTC. Translated, this gives CASSQEMWSGANVLTF.